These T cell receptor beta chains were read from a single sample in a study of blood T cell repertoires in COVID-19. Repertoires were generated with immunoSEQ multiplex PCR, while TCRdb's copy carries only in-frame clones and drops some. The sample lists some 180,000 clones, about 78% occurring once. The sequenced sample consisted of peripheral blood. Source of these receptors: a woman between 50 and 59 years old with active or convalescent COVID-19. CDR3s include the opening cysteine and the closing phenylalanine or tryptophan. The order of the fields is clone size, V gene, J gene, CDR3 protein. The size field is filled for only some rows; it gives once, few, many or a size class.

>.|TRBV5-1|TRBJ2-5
CASSHGRGQETQYF
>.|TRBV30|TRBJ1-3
CAWSLDTGNTIYF
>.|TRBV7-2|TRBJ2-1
CASSLLNEQFF
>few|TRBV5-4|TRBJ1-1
CASSLKTGTTEAFF
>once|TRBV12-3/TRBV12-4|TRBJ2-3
CASSLGRTDTQYF
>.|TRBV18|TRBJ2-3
CASSPKVSGSDTQYF
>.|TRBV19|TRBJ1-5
CASSEGQGSQPQHF
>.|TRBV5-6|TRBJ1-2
CASSPGTGGYTF
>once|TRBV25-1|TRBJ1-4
CASSEGRDGEKLFF
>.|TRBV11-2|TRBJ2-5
CASSLDRETQYF
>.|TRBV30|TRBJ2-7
CACRARDKIPYEQYF
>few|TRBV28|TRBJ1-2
CATLPGQGGYGYTF
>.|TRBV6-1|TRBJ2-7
CASSEPGVSYEQYF
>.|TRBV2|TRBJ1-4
CASSPRRNEKLFF
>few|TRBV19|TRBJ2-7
CASSPNSGNLYYEQYF
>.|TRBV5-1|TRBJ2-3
CASSPSPGGGTQYF
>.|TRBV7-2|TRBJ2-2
CASSLATAGADTGELFF
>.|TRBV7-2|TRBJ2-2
CASSLGHSNTGELFF
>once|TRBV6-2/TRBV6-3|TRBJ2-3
CASSYGWATSTDTQYF
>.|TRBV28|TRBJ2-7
CASSFKIAGGLASGIEQYF
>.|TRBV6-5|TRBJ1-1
CASSQRGGATEAFF
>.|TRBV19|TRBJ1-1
CASSIGSTGVHEAFF
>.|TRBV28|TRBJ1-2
CASSSDGYTF
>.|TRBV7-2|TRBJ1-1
CASSLAGGGPTEAFF
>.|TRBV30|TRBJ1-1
CAWSQTGGRAFF
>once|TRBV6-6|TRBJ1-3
CASSYGGVTGNTIYF
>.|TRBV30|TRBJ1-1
CAWQDRGGSTEAFF
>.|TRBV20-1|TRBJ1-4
CSAERGEKLFF
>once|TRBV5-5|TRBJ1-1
CASSSTVGERFF
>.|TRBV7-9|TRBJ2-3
CASSPTWTSGRYTQYF
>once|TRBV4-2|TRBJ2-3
CASSQARASGGAGADTQYF
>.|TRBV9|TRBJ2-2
CASSVETRANTGELFF
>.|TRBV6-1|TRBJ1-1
CASSEAYRQEGGEAFF
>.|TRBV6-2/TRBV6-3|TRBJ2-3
CASSIAGGRADTQYF
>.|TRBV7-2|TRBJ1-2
CASSSFDRNYGYTF